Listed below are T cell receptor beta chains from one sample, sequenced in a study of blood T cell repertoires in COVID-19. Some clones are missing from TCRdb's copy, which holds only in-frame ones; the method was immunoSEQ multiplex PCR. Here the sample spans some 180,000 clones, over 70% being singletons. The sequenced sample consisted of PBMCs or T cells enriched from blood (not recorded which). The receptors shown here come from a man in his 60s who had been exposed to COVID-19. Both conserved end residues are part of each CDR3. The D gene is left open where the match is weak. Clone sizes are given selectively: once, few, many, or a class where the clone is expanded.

CDR3: CATSDLTGANYGYTF
DNA: TGTGCCACCAGTGATTTGACAGGGGCTAACTATGGCTACACCTTC
size: .
J: TRBJ1-2
V: TRBV24-1
D: TRBD1

CDR3: CASSLTGSSGTGELFF
DNA: TGTGCCAGCAGCTTAACGGGTAGTTCGGGGACCGGGGAGCTGTTTTTT
size: .
J: TRBJ2-2
V: TRBV7-2
D: .

CDR3: CASNLVAGGNTIYF
DNA: TGTGCCAGCAACCTGGTGGCAGGGGGAAACACCATATATTTT
size: .
J: TRBJ1-3
V: TRBV7-2
D: .

CDR3: CASSHRHPGTEAFF
DNA: TGTGCCAGCAGCCACAGACATCCTGGCACTGAAGCTTTCTTT
size: .
J: TRBJ1-1
V: TRBV3-1/TRBV3-2
D: .

CDR3: CASSRTSGRSNEQFF
DNA: TGTGCCAGTAGCCGGACTAGCGGACGGTCCAATGAGCAGTTCTTC
size: .
J: TRBJ2-1
V: TRBV19
D: TRBD2

CDR3: CASSPWRVSGNTIYF
DNA: TGTGCCAGCAGTCCCTGGCGGGTCTCTGGAAACACCATATATTTT
size: .
J: TRBJ1-3
V: TRBV5-6
D: .

CDR3: CASSAFRTLYNEQFF
DNA: TGTGCCAGCAGCGCCTTTCGGACTCTCTACAATGAGCAGTTCTTC
size: .
J: TRBJ2-1
V: TRBV14
D: .

CDR3: CASRLAANSFSYEQYF
DNA: TGTGCCAGCAGACTAGCGGCCAACTCATTCTCCTACGAGCAGTACTTC
size: .
J: TRBJ2-7
V: TRBV2
D: TRBD2

CDR3: CASTPAKGENSPLHF
DNA: TGTGCCAGTACCCCAGCGAAGGGGGAGAATTCACCCCTCCACTTT
size: .
J: TRBJ1-6
V: TRBV19
D: .

CDR3: CASSQDLIGGGSYNEQFF
DNA: TGCGCCAGCAGCCAAGACCTTATTGGGGGAGGTTCCTACAATGAGCAGTTCTTC
size: .
J: TRBJ2-1
V: TRBV4-3
D: .

CDR3: CASFQGRGQGGSGRRDEQFF
DNA: TGCGCCAGCTTCCAGGGTAGGGGACAGGGGGGCAGCGGGAGGAGAGATGAGCAGTTCTTC
size: .
J: TRBJ2-1
V: TRBV5-1
D: TRBD1

CDR3: CASSGTNTGELFF
DNA: TGTGCCAGCAGCGGGACGAACACCGGGGAGCTGTTTTTT
size: few
J: TRBJ2-2
V: TRBV6-6
D: .

CDR3: CASSLGRGGNTIYF
DNA: TGTGCCAGCAGCTTAGGCAGGGGAGGAAACACCATATATTTT
size: few
J: TRBJ1-3
V: TRBV11-2
D: .

CDR3: CASSVGLAGGLLNEQFF
DNA: TGCGCCAGCAGCGTAGGACTAGCGGGAGGTCTTTTGAATGAGCAGTTCTTC
size: .
J: TRBJ2-1
V: TRBV5-1
D: TRBD2

CDR3: CASSTAGGGGGELFF
DNA: TGCGCCAGCAGCACAGCGGGAGGGGGAGGCGGGGAGCTGTTTTTT
size: few
J: TRBJ2-2
V: TRBV10-1
D: TRBD2

CDR3: CASSRSFAGGSYEQYF
DNA: TGTGCCAGCAGCCGTTCCTTTGCGGGGGGCTCCTACGAGCAGTACTTC
size: .
J: TRBJ2-7
V: TRBV11-2
D: TRBD2

CDR3: CASSLALAGGYEQFF
DNA: TGCGCCAGCAGCTTGGCTCTAGCGGGAGGTTATGAGCAGTTCTTC
size: .
J: TRBJ2-1
V: TRBV5-1
D: TRBD2

CDR3: CASSIGGTGELFF
DNA: TGTGCCAGTAGTATCGGCGGGACCGGGGAGCTGTTTTTT
size: once
J: TRBJ2-2
V: TRBV19
D: .

CDR3: CASSLDRVTGELFF
DNA: TGTGCCAGCAGCTTAGACAGGGTAACCGGGGAGCTGTTTTTT
size: .
J: TRBJ2-2
V: TRBV7-9
D: .

CDR3: CASSLWDKAYEQYF
DNA: TGTGCCAGCAGCTTGTGGGACAAAGCCTACGAGCAGTACTTC
size: .
J: TRBJ2-7
V: TRBV5-6
D: .

CDR3: CASSVDTGGPLLEQFF
DNA: TGTGCCAGCAGCGTAGATACGGGAGGCCCTCTCCTTGAGCAGTTCTTC
size: .
J: TRBJ2-1
V: TRBV9
D: TRBD2

CDR3: CASSPGLAGVQGNEQFF
DNA: TGTGCCAGCAGCCCAGGGCTAGCGGGAGTCCAGGGCAATGAGCAGTTCTTC
size: .
J: TRBJ2-1
V: TRBV3-1/TRBV3-2
D: TRBD2

CDR3: CAWSALTGRDQPQHF
DNA: TGTGCCTGGAGTGCCCTAACAGGGCGGGATCAGCCCCAGCATTTT
size: .
J: TRBJ1-5
V: TRBV30
D: .

CDR3: CASSYSKDSNQPQHF
DNA: TGTGCCAGCAGTTACTCGAAGGACAGTAATCAGCCCCAGCATTTT
size: .
J: TRBJ1-5
V: TRBV6-5
D: .

CDR3: CASSFGTSGSDEQFF
DNA: TGTGCCAGCAGCTTCGGGACTAGCGGGAGCGATGAGCAGTTCTTC
size: .
J: TRBJ2-1
V: TRBV7-3
D: TRBD2

CDR3: CASSISTTLGEKLFF
DNA: TGTGCCAGCAGCATAAGTACGACATTGGGTGAAAAACTGTTTTTT
size: .
J: TRBJ1-4
V: TRBV6-6
D: .

CDR3: CASSEVGGGQPQHF
DNA: TGCGCCAGCAGTGAAGTAGGGGGCGGGCAGCCCCAGCATTTT
size: .
J: TRBJ1-5
V: TRBV10-1
D: TRBD1

CDR3: CARAQGAEAFF
DNA: TGTGCCAGGGCTCAGGGGGCTGAAGCTTTCTTT
size: .
J: TRBJ1-1
V: TRBV2
D: TRBD1

CDR3: CAWSVQGARPEQYF
DNA: TGTGCCTGGAGTGTACAGGGGGCTCGCCCCGAGCAGTACTTC
size: .
J: TRBJ2-7
V: TRBV30
D: TRBD1

CDR3: CASSYDRGQGETQYF
DNA: TGTGCCAGCAGTTACGACAGGGGGCAGGGAGAGACCCAGTACTTC
size: .
J: TRBJ2-5
V: TRBV6-5
D: TRBD1

CDR3: CASKHPGTGPYEQYF
DNA: TGTGCCAGTAAACATCCCGGGACAGGGCCGTACGAGCAGTACTTC
size: .
J: TRBJ2-7
V: TRBV6-5
D: TRBD1

CDR3: CASSLGQPYNEQFF
DNA: TGCGCCAGCAGCTTGGGACAGCCCTACAATGAGCAGTTCTTC
size: few
J: TRBJ2-1
V: TRBV5-1
D: .

CDR3: CASSESGAYSPLHF
DNA: TGCGCCAGCAGTGAGTCAGGGGCCTATTCACCCCTCCACTTT
size: .
J: TRBJ1-6
V: TRBV10-1
D: .

CDR3: CASSEGIGGVSPTEAFF
DNA: TGTGCCAGCAGTGAAGGAATTGGAGGGGTGTCCCCCACTGAAGCTTTCTTT
size: .
J: TRBJ1-1
V: TRBV2
D: .

CDR3: CASRPDRGGDGGVDEQYF
DNA: TGCGCCAGCAGGCCGGACAGGGGTGGGGACGGGGGAGTGGATGAGCAGTACTTC
size: .
J: TRBJ2-7
V: TRBV5-1
D: TRBD1

CDR3: CASSWGQTQPHNSPLHF
DNA: TGTGCCAGCAGCTGGGGACAGACTCAGCCGCATAATTCACCCCTCCACTTT
size: .
J: TRBJ1-6
V: TRBV7-2
D: TRBD1

CDR3: CASSSEPSWRETQYF
DNA: TGTGCCAGCAGTTCGGAACCCTCTTGGAGAGAGACCCAGTACTTC
size: few
J: TRBJ2-5
V: TRBV27
D: .

CDR3: CASSMGQGFNNQPQHF
DNA: TGTGCCAGTAGTATGGGACAGGGCTTCAACAATCAGCCCCAGCATTTT
size: few
J: TRBJ1-5
V: TRBV19
D: TRBD1

CDR3: CASSRTGTSTDTQYF
DNA: TGTGCCAGCAGCCGCACCGGGACTAGCACAGATACGCAGTATTTT
size: few
J: TRBJ2-3
V: TRBV7-6
D: .

CDR3: CASSSIPEAFF
DNA: TGTGCCAGCAGTTCAATCCCTGAAGCTTTCTTT
size: .
J: TRBJ1-1
V: TRBV28
D: .